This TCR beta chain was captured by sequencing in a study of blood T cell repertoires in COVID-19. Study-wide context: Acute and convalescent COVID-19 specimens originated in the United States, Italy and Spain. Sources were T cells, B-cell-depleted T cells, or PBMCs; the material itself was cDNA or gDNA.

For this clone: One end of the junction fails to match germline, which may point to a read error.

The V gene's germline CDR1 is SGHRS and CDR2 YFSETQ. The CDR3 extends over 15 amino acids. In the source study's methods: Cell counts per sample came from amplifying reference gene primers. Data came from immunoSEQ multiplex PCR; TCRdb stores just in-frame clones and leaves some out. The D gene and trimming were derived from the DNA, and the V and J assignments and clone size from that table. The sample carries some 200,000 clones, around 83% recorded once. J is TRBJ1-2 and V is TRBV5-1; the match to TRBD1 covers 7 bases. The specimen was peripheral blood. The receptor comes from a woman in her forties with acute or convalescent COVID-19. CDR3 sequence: CASRLPQSGGGGYTF. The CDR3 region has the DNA TGCGCCAGCCGCTTGCCCCAATCAGGGGGAGGTGGCTACACCTTC.